The next 13 T cell receptor beta chains were all read from a single sample in a study of blood T cell repertoires in COVID-19. Some clones are missing from TCRdb's copy, which holds only in-frame ones; the method was immunoSEQ multiplex PCR. This sample carries 250,000 or so clones, approximately 89% of them seen once, and the ten largest clones take about 3.1%. The sample taken for sequencing was PBMCs or T cells enriched from blood (not recorded which). These receptors were collected from a woman in her thirties or forties who had been exposed to COVID-19.

A word on this clone: This sample includes further DNA sequences coding for the same CDR3. The chain uses TRBV7-3 and TRBJ1-1; no clear D. CDR3 length equals 13 residues. Germline-derived CDR1 and CDR2 are SGHTA and FQGTGA. V was pared by 5 bases and J by 1 base, with 8 bases between. CDR3 nucleotides: TGTGCCAGCAGCCTCCGACAGAACACTGAAGCTTTCTTT. Protein sequence: CASSLRQNTEAFF.

The chain recombines TRBV12-3 or TRBV12-4 with TRBJ1-1; D possibly corresponds to TRBD1 (6 bases). Trimming removed 2 bases from V and 8 bases from J, with 12 bases in between. The CDR3 runs 13 residues. CDR3 nucleotides: TGTGCCAGCAGTTTATTTGGGGGCGAGGAAGCTTTCTTT. Translated: CASSLFGGEEAFF.

This CDR3 reads CASSLVTVRGVPEKLFF. The CDR3, as DNA: TGTGCCAGCAGCTTAGTTACCGTACGGGGGGTCCCTGAAAAACTGTTTTTT. The chain joins TRBV11-3 to TRBJ1-4; tentative D call: TRBD1 (5 bases). CDR1 is SGHNT and CDR2 is YENEEA in the germline V gene. The ends were cut back, 1 base at V and 7 bases at J, with 19 bases in the middle. The CDR3 totals 17 residues.

The chain links TRBV30 to TRBJ1-2; 10 bases are shared with TRBD1. Germline trimming cut 0 bases from V and 6 bases from J; bases unmatched to any gene: 1. CDR3 size: 13 residues. Germline CDR1 GTSNPN, CDR2 SVGIG (reference sequence). CDR3 amino acids: CAWSVGTGDGYTF. CDR3 DNA sequence: TGTGCCTGGAGTGTCGGGACAGGGGATGGCTACACCTTC.

The rearrangement links TRBV19 to TRBJ2-4; 9 positions agree with TRBD2. CDR1 LNHDA and CDR2 SQIVND come from the germline V gene (reference sequence). J was trimmed by 0 bases and V by 4 bases; bases with no gene match: 7. The CDR3 is 17 residues long. CDR3 region: CASSKLSGGIAKNIQYF. For the CDR3, the DNA is TGTGCCAGTAGTAAACTCAGCGGGGGGATAGCCAAAAACATTCAGTACTTC.

This chain uses TRBV4-3 with TRBJ2-7, with TRBD2 identical over 12 bases. Germline V gives CDR1 LGHNA, CDR2 YSLEER. This CDR3 has 17 amino acids. V lost 4 bases and J lost 3; bases outside the gene matches: 10. CDR3 DNA: TGCGCCAGCAGCCGCGGACTAGCGGGGAATATATTCTACGAGCAGTACGTC. Protein product: CASSRGLAGNIFYEQYV.

This rearrangement joins TRBV10-3 to TRBJ1-1, with 7 nucleotides matching TRBD1. Germline trimming cut 2 bases from V and 6 bases from J; bases unmatched to any gene: 0. There are 12 residues in the CDR3. Germline loops: CDR1 ENHRY, CDR2 SYGVKD. The CDR3 here is CAISETGAEAFF. The CDR3 region has the DNA TGTGCCATCAGTGAGACAGGGGCTGAAGCTTTCTTT.

The chain is built from TRBV7-9 and TRBJ1-5, with a tentative D call TRBD1 (6 bases). Trimming left V 5 bases short and J 3 bases short, with 14 bases between. Germline V CDR1 and CDR2: SEHNR, FQNEAQ (reference sequence). This CDR3 has 15 residues. CDR3 sequence (DNA): TGTGCCAGCAGCGGGACTAGGGGGTACAATCAGCCCCAGCATTTT. It yields the protein CASSGTRGYNQPQHF.

This clone occurred a few times. The CDR3 coding sequence is TGTGCCAGCAGCTTACTTGCGGGGGGAGTGGAGACCCAGTACTTC. Translation: CASSLLAGGVETQYF. This chain connects TRBV7-9 to TRBJ2-5; 8 positions match TRBD2. Germline V gene lookup returns CDR1 SEHNR and CDR2 FQNEAQ (reference sequence). The ends lost 2 bases at V and 5 bases at J; junction bases unmatched: 7. This CDR3 is 15 amino acids long.

The genes are TRBV6-5 and TRBJ1-4; 12 nucleotides align to TRBD1. The ends lost 11 bases at V and 10 bases at J; junction bases unmatched: 8. Germline V CDR1 and CDR2: MNHEY, SVGAGI. This CDR3 contains 13 residues. The CDR3 here is CAGSGTGGGKLFF. CDR3 nucleotide sequence: TGTGCCGGGTCCGGGACAGGGGGCGGAAAACTGTTTTTT.

This chain links TRBV7-9 with TRBJ2-7; D may be TRBD2 (6 bases). Per the germline V gene, CDR1 is SEHNR and CDR2 is FQNEAQ (reference sequence). The CDR3 contains 12 residues. Trimming stripped 0 bases from V and 7 bases from J, with 7 bases between. For the CDR3, the DNA is TGTGCCAGCAGCTTAGCTGGAGGGGAGCAGTACTTC. It is translated as CASSLAGGEQYF.

The CDR3 DNA is TGTGCCAGCAGCCACAGGGGGCGCGGTGGCTACACCTTC. It codes for CASSHRGRGGYTF. The chain employs TRBV5-6 and TRBJ1-2, with 9 bases matching TRBD1. Germline lookup yields CDR1 SGHDT and CDR2 YYEEEE. This CDR3 has 13 amino acids. J lost 7 bases, V lost 4 bases, and 5 bases had no gene match.

This chain connects TRBV3-1 (or the pseudogene TRBV3-2) to TRBJ1-2, with 7 bases that match TRBD1. V gave up 4 bases and J gave up 4 bases; unmatched junction bases: 6. CDR3 length equals 14 residues. CDR1 and CDR2 (germline): LGHDT, YNNKEL (reference sequence). CDR3 in amino acids: CASSPGGGGYGYTF. DNA of the CDR3: TGTGCCAGCAGCCCAGGAGGGGGCGGCTATGGCTACACCTTC.